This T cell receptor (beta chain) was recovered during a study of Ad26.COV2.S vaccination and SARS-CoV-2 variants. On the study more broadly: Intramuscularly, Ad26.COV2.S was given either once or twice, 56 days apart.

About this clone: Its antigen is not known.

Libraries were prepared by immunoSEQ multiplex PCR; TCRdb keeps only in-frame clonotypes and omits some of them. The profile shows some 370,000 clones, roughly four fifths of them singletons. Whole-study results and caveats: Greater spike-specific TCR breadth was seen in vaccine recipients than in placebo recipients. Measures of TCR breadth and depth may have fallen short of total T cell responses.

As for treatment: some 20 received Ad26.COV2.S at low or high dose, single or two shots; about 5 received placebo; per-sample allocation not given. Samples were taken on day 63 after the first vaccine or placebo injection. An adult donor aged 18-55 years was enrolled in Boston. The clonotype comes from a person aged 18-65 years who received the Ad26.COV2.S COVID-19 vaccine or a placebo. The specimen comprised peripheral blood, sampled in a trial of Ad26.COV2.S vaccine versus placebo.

The CDR3 DNA sequence: TGTGCCAGCAGCCGACCGAGCTATGGCTACACCTTC. This codes for CASSRPSYGYTF. The chain has TRBV7-8 and TRBJ1-2; D remains ambiguous. Trimming stripped 5 bases from V and 4 bases from J, with 8 bases between. The CDR3 consists of 12 residues. The V gene's germline CDR1 is SGHVS and CDR2 FQNEAQ.